This T cell receptor beta chain was observed in a study of blood T cell repertoires in COVID-19. In the study's own analysis: Amplification of reference gene primers provided the estimated nucleated cell counts. Method: immunoSEQ multiplex PCR; TCRdb's copy keeps in-frame clones and lacks some. V and J calls and clone size are as listed in that table; D and trimming were resolved from the DNA. Of 250,000 to 300,000 clones in the sample, around 86% are singletons; the top ten hold 1.7%. The CDR3 consists of 19 residues. Trimming took off 2 bases at V and 0 bases at J, with 22 bases between the two ends. Looked up from germline, CDR1 is MGHRA and CDR2 is YSYEKL. Enrolled through a virtual design, the participants were between about 18 and 100 years of age and came from about two dozen US areas.

J is TRBJ1-1 and V is TRBV4-1; D perhaps matches TRBD1 (6 bases). The receptor was derived from a middle-aged woman who had recovered from COVID-19. Sequenced material: PBMCs or T cells enriched from blood (not recorded which). DNA for the CDR3: TGCGCCAGCAGCCAATTTTTCTTTAGTCAGGGGAAGATGAACACTGAAGCTTTCTTT. Amino acids: CASSQFFFSQGKMNTEAFF.